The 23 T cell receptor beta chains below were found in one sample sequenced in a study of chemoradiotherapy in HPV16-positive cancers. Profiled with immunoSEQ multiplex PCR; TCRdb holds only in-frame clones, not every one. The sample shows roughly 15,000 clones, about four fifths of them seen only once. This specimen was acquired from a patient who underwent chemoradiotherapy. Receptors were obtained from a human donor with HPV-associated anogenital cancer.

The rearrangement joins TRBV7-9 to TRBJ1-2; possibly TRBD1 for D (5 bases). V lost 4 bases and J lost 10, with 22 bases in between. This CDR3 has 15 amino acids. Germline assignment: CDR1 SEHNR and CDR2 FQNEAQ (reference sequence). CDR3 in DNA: TGTGCCAGCAGCTCCGTGAGACTCCGGGACGGAAACTACACCTTC. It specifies CASSSVRLRDGNYTF.

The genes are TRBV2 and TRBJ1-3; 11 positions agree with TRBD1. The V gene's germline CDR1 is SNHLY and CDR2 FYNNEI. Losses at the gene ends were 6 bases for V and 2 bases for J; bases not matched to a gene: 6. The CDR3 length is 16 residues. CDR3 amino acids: CASRDPGQGAGNTIYF. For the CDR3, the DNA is TGTGCCAGCAGGGATCCGGGACAGGGGGCTGGAAACACCATATATTTT.

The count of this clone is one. CDR3 coding DNA: TGTGCCAGCACTCTGGGGGAAGAGACCCAGTACTTC. This sequence encodes CASTLGEETQYF. The chain couples TRBV2 to TRBJ2-5, with D perhaps TRBD1 or TRBD2 (5 bases each). V was pared by 7 bases and J by 3 bases, with 9 bases between. The CDR3 spans 12 residues. Germline assignment: CDR1 SNHLY and CDR2 FYNNEI. The full variable domain, completed using reference TRBV2 and TRBJ2-5, is EPEVTQTPSHQVTQMGQEVILRCVPISNHLYFYWYRQILGQKVEFLVSFYNNEISEKSEIFDDQFSVERPDGSNFTLKIRSTKLEDSAMYFCASTLGEETQYFGPGTRLLVL.

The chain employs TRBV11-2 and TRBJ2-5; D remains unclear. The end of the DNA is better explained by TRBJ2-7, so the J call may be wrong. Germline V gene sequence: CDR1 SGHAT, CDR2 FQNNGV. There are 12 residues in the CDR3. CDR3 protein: CASSPFSYEQYF. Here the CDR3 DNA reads TGTGCCAGCAGCCCCTTCTCGTACGAGCAGTACTTC.

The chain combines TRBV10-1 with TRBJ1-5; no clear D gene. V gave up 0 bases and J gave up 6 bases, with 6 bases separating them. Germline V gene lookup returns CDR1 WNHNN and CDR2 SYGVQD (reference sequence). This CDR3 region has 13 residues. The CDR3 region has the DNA TGCGCCAGCAGTGAGTCGATAGGTCAGCCCCAGCATTTT. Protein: CASSESIGQPQHF.

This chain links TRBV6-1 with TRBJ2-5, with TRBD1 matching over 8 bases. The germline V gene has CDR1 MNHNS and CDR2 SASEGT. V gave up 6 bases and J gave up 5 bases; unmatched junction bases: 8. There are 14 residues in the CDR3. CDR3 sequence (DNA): TGTGCCAGCAGGCCGACAGGGGCGCGCGAGACCCAGTACTTC. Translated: CASRPTGARETQYF.

The CDR3 nucleotides read TGTGCCAGCAGCCTGTTCTGGACTAGCGGGACACCCGACAATGAGCAGTTCTTC. Its protein is CASSLFWTSGTPDNEQFF. This chain connects TRBV14 to TRBJ2-1; TRBD2 matches at 12 bases. The CDR3 spans 18 residues. In germline, CDR1 is SGHDN, CDR2 FVKESK. V shed 4 bases, J shed 5 bases, and the junction held 12 bases outside the gene matches.

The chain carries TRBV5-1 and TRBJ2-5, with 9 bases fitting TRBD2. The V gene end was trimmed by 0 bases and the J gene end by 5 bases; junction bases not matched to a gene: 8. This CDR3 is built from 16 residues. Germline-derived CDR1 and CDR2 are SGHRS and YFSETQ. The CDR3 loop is CASSLALGGRGETQYF. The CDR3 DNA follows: TGCGCCAGCAGCTTGGCCCTCGGCGGGAGGGGGGAGACCCAGTACTTC.

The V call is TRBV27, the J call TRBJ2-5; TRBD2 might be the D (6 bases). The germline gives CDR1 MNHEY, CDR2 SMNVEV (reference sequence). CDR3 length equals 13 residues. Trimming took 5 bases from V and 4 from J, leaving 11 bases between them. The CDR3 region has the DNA TGTGCCAGCAGTATGACTAGGGGAGAGACCCAGTACTTC. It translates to CASSMTRGETQYF.

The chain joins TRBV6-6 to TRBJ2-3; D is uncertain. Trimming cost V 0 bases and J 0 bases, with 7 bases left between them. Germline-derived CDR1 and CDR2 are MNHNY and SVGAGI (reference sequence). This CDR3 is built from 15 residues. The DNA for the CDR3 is TGTGCCAGCAGTTACTCGGGCAGCAGCACAGATACGCAGTATTTT. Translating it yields CASSYSGSSTDTQYF.

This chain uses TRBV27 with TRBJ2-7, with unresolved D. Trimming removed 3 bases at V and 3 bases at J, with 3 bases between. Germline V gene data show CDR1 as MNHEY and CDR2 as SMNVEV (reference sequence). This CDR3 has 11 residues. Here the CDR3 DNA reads TGTGCCAGCAGTTTGGGCTACGAGCAGTACTTC. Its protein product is CASSLGYEQYF.

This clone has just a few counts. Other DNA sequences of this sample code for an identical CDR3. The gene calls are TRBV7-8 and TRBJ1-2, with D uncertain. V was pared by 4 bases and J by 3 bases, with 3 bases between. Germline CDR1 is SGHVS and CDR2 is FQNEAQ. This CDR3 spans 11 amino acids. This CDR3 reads CASSSDYGYTF. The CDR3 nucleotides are TGTGCCAGCAGCTCAGACTATGGCTACACCTTC.

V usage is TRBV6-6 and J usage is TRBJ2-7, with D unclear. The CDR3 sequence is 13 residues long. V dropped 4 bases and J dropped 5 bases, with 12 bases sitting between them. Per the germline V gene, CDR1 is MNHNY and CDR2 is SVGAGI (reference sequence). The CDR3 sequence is CASSSLLLDEQYF. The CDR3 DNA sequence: TGTGCCAGCAGTTCCCTACTATTAGACGAGCAGTACTTC.

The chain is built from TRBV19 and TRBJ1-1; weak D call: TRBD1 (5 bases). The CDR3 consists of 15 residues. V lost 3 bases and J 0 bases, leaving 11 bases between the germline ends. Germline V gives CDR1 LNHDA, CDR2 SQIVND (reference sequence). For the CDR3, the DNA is TGTGCCAGTAGTATGAGACAGTTACTGAACACTGAAGCTTTCTTT. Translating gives CASSMRQLLNTEAFF.

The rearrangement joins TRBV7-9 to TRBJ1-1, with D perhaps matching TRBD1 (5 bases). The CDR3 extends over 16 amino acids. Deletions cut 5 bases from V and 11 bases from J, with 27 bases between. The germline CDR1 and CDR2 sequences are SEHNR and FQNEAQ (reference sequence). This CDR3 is CASSTIRTPSRERAFF. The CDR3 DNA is TGTGCCAGCAGCACGATCCGGACACCCTCCCGTGAAAGGGCTTTCTTT.

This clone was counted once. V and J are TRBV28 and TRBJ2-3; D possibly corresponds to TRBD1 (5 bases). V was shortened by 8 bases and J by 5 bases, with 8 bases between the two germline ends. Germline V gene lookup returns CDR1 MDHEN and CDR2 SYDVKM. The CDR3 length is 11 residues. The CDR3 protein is CASQGVDTQYF. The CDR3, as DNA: TGTGCCAGCCAGGGTGTAGATACGCAGTATTTT.

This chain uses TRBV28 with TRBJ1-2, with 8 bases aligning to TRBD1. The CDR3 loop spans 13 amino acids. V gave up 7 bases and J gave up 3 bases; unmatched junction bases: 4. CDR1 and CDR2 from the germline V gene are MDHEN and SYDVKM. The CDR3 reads CASTQGAYYGYTF. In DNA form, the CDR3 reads TGTGCCAGCACTCAGGGGGCTTACTATGGCTACACCTTC.

CDR3 nucleotide sequence: TGTGCCAGCAGTTACGGGGAACCAGAGACCCAGTACTTC. Its protein product is CASSYGEPETQYF. The chain carries TRBV6-5 and TRBJ2-5, with D uncertain. CDR3 length: 13 amino acids. CDR1 is MNHEY, CDR2 SVGAGI, per germline. Trimming took off 2 bases at V and 4 bases at J, with 8 bases between the two ends.

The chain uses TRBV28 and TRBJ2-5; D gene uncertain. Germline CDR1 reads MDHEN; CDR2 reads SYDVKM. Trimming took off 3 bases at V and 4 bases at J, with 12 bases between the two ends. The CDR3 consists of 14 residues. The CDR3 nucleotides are TGTGCCAGCAGTTTCACTCCCGGAGCAGAGACCCAGTACTTC. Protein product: CASSFTPGAETQYF.

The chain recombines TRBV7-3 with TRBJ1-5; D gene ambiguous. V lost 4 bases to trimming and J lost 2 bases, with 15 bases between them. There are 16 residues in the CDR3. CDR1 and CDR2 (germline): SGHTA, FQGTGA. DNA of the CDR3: TGTGCCAGCAGCTCGATACCTCGGTGGTGCAATCAGCCCCAGCATTTT. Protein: CASSSIPRWCNQPQHF.

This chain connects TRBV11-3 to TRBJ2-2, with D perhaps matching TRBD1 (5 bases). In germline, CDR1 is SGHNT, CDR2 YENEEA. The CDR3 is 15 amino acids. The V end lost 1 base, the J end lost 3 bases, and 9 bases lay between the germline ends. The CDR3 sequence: CASSLAGLYTGELFF. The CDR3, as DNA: TGTGCCAGCAGCTTAGCAGGGTTGTACACCGGGGAGCTGTTTTTT. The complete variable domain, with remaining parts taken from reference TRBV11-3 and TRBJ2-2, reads EAGVVQSPRYKIIEKKQPVAFWCNPISGHNTLYWYLQNLGQGPELLIRYENEEAVDDSQLPKDRFSAERLKGVDSTLKIQPAELGDSAVYLCASSLAGLYTGELFFGEGSRLTVL.

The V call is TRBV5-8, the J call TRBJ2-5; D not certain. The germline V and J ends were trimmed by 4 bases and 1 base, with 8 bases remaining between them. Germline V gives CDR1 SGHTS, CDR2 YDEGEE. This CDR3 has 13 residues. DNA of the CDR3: TGTGCCAGCAGCCCGAGCCCCCAAGAGACCCAGTACTTC. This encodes CASSPSPQETQYF.

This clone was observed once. CDR3 sequence: CASSPELGLYGYTF. The CDR3, as DNA: TGTGCCAGCAGTCCTGAGTTGGGATTGTATGGCTACACCTTC. The chain combines TRBV6-4 with TRBJ1-2; D unresolved. Trimming pared 5 bases from V and 5 bases from J, leaving 15 bases between. The CDR3 is 14 residues long. CDR1 and CDR2 from the germline V gene are MRHNA and SNTAGT.